This T cell receptor beta chain was identified in a study of cytomegalovirus exposure and HLA in healthy donors. This clone was seen only a few times. No antigen is known for it. Findings of the study overall: TCR beta V- and J-gene trimming was later associated with a missense DCLRE1C variant.

Amplification used 60 Vbeta primers and 13 Jbeta primers. Method: immunoSEQ multiplex PCR; TCRdb's copy keeps in-frame clones and lacks some. The sample shows about 150,000 clones, 75% to 85% of them seen only once. V dropped 7 bases and J dropped 4; count of bases not matched to a gene: 8. The CDR3 runs 15 residues. CDR1 is SEHNR and CDR2 is FQNEAQ in the germline V gene (reference sequence). Sequencing was done on a sample of PBMCs. The chain is built from TRBV7-9 and TRBJ2-3; 10 bases match TRBD2. The clonotype originates from a man aged 25 to 40 in good health and CMV-seropositive. CDR3 coding DNA: TGTGCCAGCACCACAACTAGCGGGGTATCAGATACGCAGTATTTT. It codes for CASTTTSGVSDTQYF. The entire variable domain, with the rest obtained from reference TRBV7-9 and TRBJ2-3, is as follows: DTGVSQNPRHKITKRGQNVTFRCDPISEHNRLYWYRQTLGQGPEFLTYFQNEAQLEKSRLLSDRFSAERPKGSFSTLEIQRTEQGDSAMYLCASTTTSGVSDTQYFGPGTRLTVL.